This T cell receptor beta chain is from a study of cytomegalovirus exposure and HLA in healthy donors. Across the whole study: In a later analysis, the 90 to 150 validation repertoires were reported to have used the same platform as the roughly 610 first-cohort repertoires. Findings and caveats of the study: Some TCR beta chains (over 150 of them) were listed as cytomegalovirus-associated.

In germline, CDR1 is ENHRY, CDR2 SYGVKD. V was clipped by 6 bases and J by 0 bases, with 6 bases between them. This CDR3 spans 12 amino acids. This clone occurred a few times. What it binds is unknown. Other DNA sequences in the same sample also yield this CDR3. The donors were in the approximately 120-subject validation cohort; that cohort was separate from the approximately 700-subject first cohort. Here immunoSEQ multiplex PCR was the method, and the copy in TCRdb shows in-frame clones only, minus some. Seen here are over 110,000 clones, around four fifths observed once, and the top ten hold over 1.3%.

The receptor's source is a young woman in good health and CMV-seronegative. The J gene is TRBJ2-7, the V gene TRBV10-3; a possible D gene is TRBD2 (5 bases). The sample taken for sequencing was PBMCs. The CDR3 here is CAISRDSYEQYF. CDR3 DNA: TGTGCCATCAGCCGGGACTCCTACGAGCAGTACTTC.